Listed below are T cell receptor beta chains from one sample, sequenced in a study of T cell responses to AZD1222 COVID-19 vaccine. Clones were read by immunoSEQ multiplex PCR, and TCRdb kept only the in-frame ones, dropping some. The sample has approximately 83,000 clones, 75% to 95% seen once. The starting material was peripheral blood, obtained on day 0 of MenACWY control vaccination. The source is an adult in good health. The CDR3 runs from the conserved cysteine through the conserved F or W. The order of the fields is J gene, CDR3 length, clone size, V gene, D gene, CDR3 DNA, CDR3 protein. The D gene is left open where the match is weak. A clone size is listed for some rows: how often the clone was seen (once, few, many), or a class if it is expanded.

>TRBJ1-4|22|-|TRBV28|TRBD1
TGTGCCAGCAGCTCACATGCCCCTGCCCCGGACAGGGGGCGATCAACTAATGAAAAACTGTTTTTT
CASSSHAPAPDRGRSTNEKLFF
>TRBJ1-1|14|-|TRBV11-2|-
TGTGCCAGCAGCTTAGTGGGGGCCGGCACTGAAGCTTTCTTT
CASSLVGAGTEAFF
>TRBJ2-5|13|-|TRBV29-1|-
TGCAGCGCCGAACAGGGCGGAGGTGAGACCCAGTACTTC
CSAEQGGGETQYF
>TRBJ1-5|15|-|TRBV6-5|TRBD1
TGTGCCAGCAGTTACTCGGGGACAGGGGATCAGCCCCAGCATTTT
CASSYSGTGDQPQHF
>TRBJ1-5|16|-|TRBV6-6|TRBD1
TGTGCCAGCAGTTACCACAGGGGGCGAGGCAATCAGCCCCAGCATTTT
CASSYHRGRGNQPQHF
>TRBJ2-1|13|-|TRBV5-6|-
TGTGCCAGCAGCTGGGGGCACCCGGCAGGGCAGTTCTTC
CASSWGHPAGQFF
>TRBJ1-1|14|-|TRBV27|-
TGTGCCAGCAGTGCCAGGACCATGAACACTGAAGCTTTCTTT
CASSARTMNTEAFF
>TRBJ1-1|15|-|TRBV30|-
TGTGCCTGGAGTGTGTGGGGCGGATCGAACACTGAAGCTTTCTTT
CAWSVWGGSNTEAFF
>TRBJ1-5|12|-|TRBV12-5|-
TGTGCTAGTGCCTCGGGGTGGGGGCCCCCGGATTTT
CASASGWGPPDF
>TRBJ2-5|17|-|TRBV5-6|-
TGTGCCAGCAGTTTCCCCAGGGGGGGCCTCTACCAAGAGACCCAGTACTTC
CASSFPRGGLYQETQYF
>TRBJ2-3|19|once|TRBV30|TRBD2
TGTGCCTGGAGTGTGTTAACCCTGACTAGCGGGAGATCAACAGATACGCAGTATTTT
CAWSVLTLTSGRSTDTQYF
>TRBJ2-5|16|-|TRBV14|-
TGTGCCAGCAGCCAAGCCCCTTTCCAGGGTAAAGAGACCCAGTACTTC
CASSQAPFQGKETQYF
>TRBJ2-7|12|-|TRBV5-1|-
TGCGCCAGCAGCTGGGGGGACTACGAGCAGTACTTC
CASSWGDYEQYF
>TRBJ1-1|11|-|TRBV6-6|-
TGTGCCAGCACGGCCAACACTGAAGCTTTCTTT
CASTANTEAFF
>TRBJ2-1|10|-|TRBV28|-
TGTGCCAGCAGTTTATATGAGCAGTTCTTC
CASSLYEQFF
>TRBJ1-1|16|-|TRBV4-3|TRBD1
TGCGCCAGCAGTCTATACAGGGGCAGTATCAACACTGAAGCTTTCTTT
CASSLYRGSINTEAFF
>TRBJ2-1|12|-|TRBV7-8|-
TGTGCCAGCAGCCACAGGTTGGGTGAGCAGTTCTTC
CASSHRLGEQFF
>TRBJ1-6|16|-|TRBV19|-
TGTGCCAGTAGTATATCCAGAGGGGCCCAATCTTCACCCCTCCACTTT
CASSISRGAQSSPLHF
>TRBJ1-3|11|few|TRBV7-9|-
TGTGCCAGCAGCAAGGGAAACACCATATATTTT
CASSKGNTIYF
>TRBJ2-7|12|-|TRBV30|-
TGTGCCTGGAGCGCAGGGTTGGTCGAGCAGTACTTC
CAWSAGLVEQYF
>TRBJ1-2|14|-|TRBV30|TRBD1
TGTGCCGGTTACAGGGGGCCGGCCTTTAGGGGCTACACCTTC
CAGYRGPAFRGYTF
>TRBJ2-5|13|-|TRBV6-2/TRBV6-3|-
TGTGCCAGCAACCCTAGCGCACAAGAGACCCAGTACTTC
CASNPSAQETQYF
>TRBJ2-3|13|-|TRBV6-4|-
TGTGCCAGCAGTGACGGGTTCACAGATACGCAGTATTTT
CASSDGFTDTQYF
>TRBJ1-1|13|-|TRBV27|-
TGTGCCAGCAGTCCGGGCATGAACACTGAAGCTTTCTTT
CASSPGMNTEAFF
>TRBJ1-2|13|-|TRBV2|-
TGTGCCAGCAGTGTTCAGACTGGCTATGGCTACACCTTC
CASSVQTGYGYTF
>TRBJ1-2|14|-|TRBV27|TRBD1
TGTGCCAGCAGTTGGGTGGACAGGGGGTATGGCTACACCTTC
CASSWVDRGYGYTF
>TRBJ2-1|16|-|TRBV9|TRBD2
TGTGCCAGCAGCGTAGGGTCTAGCGGGGCCTACAATGAGCAGTTCTTC
CASSVGSSGAYNEQFF
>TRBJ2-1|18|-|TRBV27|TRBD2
TGTGCCAGCAGTTTAGGGACTAGCGGGGGGCCGTCCTACAATGAGCAGTTCTTC
CASSLGTSGGPSYNEQFF
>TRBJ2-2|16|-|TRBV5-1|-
TGCGCCAGCAGCCCGGGGAGAGGGGTTGGCGCCGGGGAGCTGTTTTTT
CASSPGRGVGAGELFF
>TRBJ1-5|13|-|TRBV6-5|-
TGTGCCAGCAGTTACTCTACAAGAGAGCCCCAGCATTTT
CASSYSTREPQHF
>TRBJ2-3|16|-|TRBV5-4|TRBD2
TGTGCCAGCAGCTTGGGGGGACTAGCGGGAAAAGATACGCAGTATTTT
CASSLGGLAGKDTQYF
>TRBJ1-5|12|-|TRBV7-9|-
TGTGCCAGCAGCTTGCTGGACAAGTCCCAGCATTTT
CASSLLDKSQHF
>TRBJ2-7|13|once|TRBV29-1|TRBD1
TGCAGCGTTACCGGGACAGGGGGCGACGAGCAGTACTTC
CSVTGTGGDEQYF
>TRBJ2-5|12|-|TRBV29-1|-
TGCAGCGCTGGACTGGCGGGGGAGACCCAGTACTTC
CSAGLAGETQYF
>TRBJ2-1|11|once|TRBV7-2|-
TGTGCCAGCAGATCCGGCAATGAGCAGTTCTTC
CASRSGNEQFF